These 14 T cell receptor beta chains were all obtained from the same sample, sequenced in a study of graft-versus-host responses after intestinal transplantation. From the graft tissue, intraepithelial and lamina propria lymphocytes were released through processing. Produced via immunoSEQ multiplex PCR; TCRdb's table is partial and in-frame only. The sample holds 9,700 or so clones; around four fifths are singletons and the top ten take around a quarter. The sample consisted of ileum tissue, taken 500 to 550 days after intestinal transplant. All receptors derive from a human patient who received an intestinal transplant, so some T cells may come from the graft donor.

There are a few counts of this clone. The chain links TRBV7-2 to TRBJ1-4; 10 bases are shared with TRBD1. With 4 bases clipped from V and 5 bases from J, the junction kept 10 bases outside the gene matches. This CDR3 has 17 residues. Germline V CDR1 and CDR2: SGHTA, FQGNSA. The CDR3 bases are TGTGCCAGCAGCTATAGGGGGACAGGGGCCCTAAATGAAAAACTGTTTTTT. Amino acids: CASSYRGTGALNEKLFF.

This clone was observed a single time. This CDR3 reads CASSLQGRSGELFF. The CDR3 DNA sequence: TGTGCCAGCAGCTTACAGGGGAGGAGCGGGGAGCTGTTTTTT. The chain links TRBV7-2 to TRBJ2-2; D tentatively reads TRBD1 or TRBD2 (6 bases each). This CDR3 is built from 14 residues. CDR1 is SGHTA, CDR2 FQGNSA, per germline. Trimming took off 2 bases at V and 7 bases at J, with 11 bases between the two ends.

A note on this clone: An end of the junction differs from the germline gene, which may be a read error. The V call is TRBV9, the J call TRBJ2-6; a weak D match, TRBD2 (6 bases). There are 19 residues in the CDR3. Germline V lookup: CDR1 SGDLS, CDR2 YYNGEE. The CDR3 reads CTSSVVSIGREAGANVLTF. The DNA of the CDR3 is TGTACCAGCAGCGTAGTATCAATCGGCAGGGAGGCTGGGGCCAACGTCCTGACTTTC.

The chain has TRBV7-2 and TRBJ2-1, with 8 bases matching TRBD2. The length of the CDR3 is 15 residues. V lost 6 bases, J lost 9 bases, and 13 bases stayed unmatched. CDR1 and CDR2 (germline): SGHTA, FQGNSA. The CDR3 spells CASRQAGVLFGEQFF. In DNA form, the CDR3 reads TGTGCCAGCAGGCAAGCGGGAGTCTTGTTCGGTGAGCAGTTCTTC.

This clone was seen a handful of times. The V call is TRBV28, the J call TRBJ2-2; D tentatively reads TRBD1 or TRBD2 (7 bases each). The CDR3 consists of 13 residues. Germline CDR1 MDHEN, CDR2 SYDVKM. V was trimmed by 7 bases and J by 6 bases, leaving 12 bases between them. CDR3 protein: CASNQGGSGELFF. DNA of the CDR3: TGTGCCAGCAACCAGGGGGGGTCCGGGGAGCTGTTTTTT.

The CDR3 coding sequence is TGTGCCACCAGCAGAGGTCTAGCGGGGGACTACGAGCAGTACTTC. This gives the protein CATSRGLAGDYEQYF. The chain employs TRBV15 and TRBJ2-7; 10 bases match TRBD2. Germline V gives CDR1 LNHNV, CDR2 YYDKDF (reference sequence). With V trimmed by 1 base and J by 3 bases, 3 bases remained unmatched. This CDR3 spans 15 amino acids. The whole variable domain, filled in from reference TRBV15 and TRBJ2-7, reads DAMVIQNPRYQVTQFGKPVTLSCSQTLNHNVMYWYQQKSSQAPKLLFHYYDKDFNNEADTPDNFQSRRPNTSFCFLDIRSPGLGDTAMYLCATSRGLAGDYEQYFGPGTRLTVT.

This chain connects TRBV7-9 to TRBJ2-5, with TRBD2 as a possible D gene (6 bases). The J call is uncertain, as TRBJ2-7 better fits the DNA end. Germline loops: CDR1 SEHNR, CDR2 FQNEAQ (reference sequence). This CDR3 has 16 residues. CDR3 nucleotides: TGTGCCAGCAGCTTTGACCGGGACTCGAGCTCCTACGAGCAGTACTTC. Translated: CASSFDRDSSSYEQYF.

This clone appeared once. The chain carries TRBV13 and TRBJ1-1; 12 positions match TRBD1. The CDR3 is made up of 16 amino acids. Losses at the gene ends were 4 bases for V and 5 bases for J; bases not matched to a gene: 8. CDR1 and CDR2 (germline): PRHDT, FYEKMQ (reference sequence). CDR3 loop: CASSSGTGGRKTEAFF. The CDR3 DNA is TGTGCCAGCAGCTCCGGGACAGGGGGCCGGAAGACTGAAGCTTTCTTT.

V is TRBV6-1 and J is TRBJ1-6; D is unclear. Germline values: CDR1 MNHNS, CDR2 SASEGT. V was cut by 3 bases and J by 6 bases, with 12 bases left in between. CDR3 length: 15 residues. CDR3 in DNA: TGTGCCAGCAGTGAGGTCACCGTATTTAATTCACCCCTCCACTTT. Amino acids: CASSEVTVFNSPLHF.

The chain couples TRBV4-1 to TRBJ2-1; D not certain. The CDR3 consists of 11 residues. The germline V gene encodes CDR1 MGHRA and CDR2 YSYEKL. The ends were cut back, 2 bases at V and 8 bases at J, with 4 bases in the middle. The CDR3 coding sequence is TGCGCCAGCAGCCAATCCGATGAGCAGTTCTTC. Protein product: CASSQSDEQFF.

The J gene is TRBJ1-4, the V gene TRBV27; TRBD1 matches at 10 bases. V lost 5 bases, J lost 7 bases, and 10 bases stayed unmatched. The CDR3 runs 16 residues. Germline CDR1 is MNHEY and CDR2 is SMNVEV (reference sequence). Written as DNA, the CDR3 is TGTGCCAGCAGTCCAAGACAGGGGGCAATGGTTGAAAAACTGTTTTTT. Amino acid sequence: CASSPRQGAMVEKLFF.

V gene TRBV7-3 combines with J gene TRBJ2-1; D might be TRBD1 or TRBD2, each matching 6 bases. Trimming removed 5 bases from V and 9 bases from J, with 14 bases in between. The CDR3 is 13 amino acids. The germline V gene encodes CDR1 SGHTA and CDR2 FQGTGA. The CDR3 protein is CASSGGLASEQFF. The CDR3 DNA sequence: TGTGCCAGCAGCGGGGGGCTAGCGAGTGAGCAGTTCTTC.

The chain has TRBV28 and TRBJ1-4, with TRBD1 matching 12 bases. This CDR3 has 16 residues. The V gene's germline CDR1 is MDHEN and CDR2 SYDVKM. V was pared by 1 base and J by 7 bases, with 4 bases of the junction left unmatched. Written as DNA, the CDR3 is TGTGCCAGCAGTTTATTTCCGGGACAGGGGGCTGAAAAACTGTTTTTT. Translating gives CASSLFPGQGAEKLFF.

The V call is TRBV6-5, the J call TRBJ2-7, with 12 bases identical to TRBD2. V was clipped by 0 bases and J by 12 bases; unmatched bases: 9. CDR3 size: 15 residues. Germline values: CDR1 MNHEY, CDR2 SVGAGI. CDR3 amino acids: CASSYSTSGSYERYF. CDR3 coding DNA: TGTGCCAGCAGTTACTCGACTAGCGGGAGCTACGAACGGTACTTC.